Shown below are 4 T cell receptor beta chains from a single sample sequenced in a study of technical replicates of blood from a handful of donors. Data came from immunoSEQ multiplex PCR; TCRdb stores just in-frame clones and leaves some out. The table lists some 100,000 clones, over 95% of them singletons. Sequenced: T cells isolated from PBMCs. Receptors were obtained from a human donor in good health.

In this sample, this clone turned up a few times. The chain joins TRBV7-9 to TRBJ1-1, with D possibly being TRBD1 (6 bases). The CDR3 consists of 17 residues. V lost 5 bases and J 4 bases, leaving 23 bases between the germline ends. Germline V gene lookup returns CDR1 SEHNR and CDR2 FQNEAQ (reference sequence). CDR3 in amino acids: CASSGMGTRAVSTEAFF. In nucleotides, the CDR3 is TGTGCCAGCAGCGGAATGGGGACAAGGGCGGTATCCACTGAAGCTTTCTTT.

The rearrangement uses TRBV4-1 and TRBJ2-3; a weak D match, TRBD2 (5 bases). V lost 3 bases, J lost 0 bases, and 13 bases lay in between. In germline, CDR1 is MGHRA, CDR2 YSYEKL. The CDR3 runs 16 residues. This CDR3 reads CASSQSGLLSTDTQYF. CDR3 DNA: TGCGCCAGCAGCCAGAGCGGATTACTTAGCACAGATACGCAGTATTTT.

The chain carries TRBV27 and TRBJ2-7; perhaps TRBD1 as D (6 bases). The CDR3 contains 12 residues. CDR1 MNHEY and CDR2 SMNVEV come from the germline V gene (reference sequence). Trimming cost V 6 bases and J 5 bases, with 11 bases left between them. The CDR3 protein is CASSLQGDEQYF. The CDR3 DNA sequence: TGTGCCAGCAGCTTACAGGGTGACGAGCAGTACTTC.

The genes are TRBV5-1 and TRBJ2-3, with 9 positions matching TRBD2. CDR1 and CDR2 (germline): SGHRS, YFSETQ. V was clipped by 5 bases and J by 4 bases; unmatched bases: 14. The CDR3 length is 17 residues. The CDR3 sequence: CASRSSAGGHGPDTQYF. The CDR3 bases are TGCGCCAGCAGAAGTTCGGCGGGAGGGCACGGACCAGATACGCAGTATTTT.